Below are 10 T cell receptor beta chains sequenced from a single sample in a study of blood T cell repertoires in COVID-19. The protocol was immunoSEQ multiplex PCR, while the TCRdb copy is restricted to in-frame clones and leaves out a portion. The sample consists of about 190,000 clones, 80% of them appearing once. Source material: peripheral blood. The receptors here all came from a man in his sixties with acute or convalescent COVID-19.

The chain has TRBV5-1 and TRBJ1-2, with D possibly matching TRBD1 (6 bases). V dropped 0 bases and J dropped 0 bases, with 9 bases sitting between them. The CDR3 sequence is 15 residues long. CDR1 is SGHRS, CDR2 YFSETQ, per germline. DNA of the CDR3: TGCGCCAGCAGCTTGGATTGGACAGCTAACTATGGCTACACCTTC. This sequence encodes CASSLDWTANYGYTF. The whole variable domain, remainder taken from reference TRBV5-1 and TRBJ1-2, is KAGVTQTPRYLIKTRGQQVTLSCSPISGHRSVSWYQQTPGQGLQFLFEYFSETQRNKGNFPGRFSGRQFSNSRSEMNVSTLELGDSALYLCASSLDWTANYGYTFGSGTRLTVV.

The chain carries TRBV7-2 and TRBJ1-2; the D gene is possibly TRBD1 (6 bases). Germline CDR1 SGHTA, CDR2 FQGNSA. Deletions cut 5 bases from V and 2 bases from J, with 9 bases between. CDR3 length: 13 residues. CDR3 protein: CASSVDRNYGYTF. CDR3 coding DNA: TGTGCCAGCAGCGTCGACAGGAACTATGGCTACACCTTC.

CDR3 sequence (DNA): TGTGCCAGCAGCCAAGCGGGTGGGGGGGGAGAGACCCAGTACTTC. It is translated as CASSQAGGGGETQYF. The V call is TRBV4-2, the J call TRBJ2-5, with 7 bases matching TRBD2. CDR1 LGHNA and CDR2 YNFKEQ come from the germline V gene. Unmatched junction bases numbered 6, after V lost 1 base and J lost 4 bases. The CDR3 sequence is 15 residues long.

The chain joins TRBV3-1 (or the pseudogene TRBV3-2) to TRBJ1-3, with D tentatively TRBD1 (6 bases). With 4 bases removed from V and 0 bases from J, the gap between germline ends came to 13 bases. Germline CDR1 reads LGHDT; CDR2 reads YNNKEL (reference sequence). This CDR3 is 16 amino acids long. The DNA for the CDR3 is TGTGCCAGCAGCCCCGGGGGGACAATCTCTGGAAACACCATATATTTT. Translated, it gives CASSPGGTISGNTIYF.

The chain has TRBV6-5 and TRBJ1-2; maybe TRBD1 (5 bases). Germline V gene lookup returns CDR1 MNHEY and CDR2 SVGAGI. V dropped 5 bases and J dropped 8 bases, with 15 bases sitting between them. The CDR3 covers 13 residues. The DNA for the CDR3 is TGTGCCAGCAGTCAATCAGGGACTCGAGGCTACACCTTC. Translation gives CASSQSGTRGYTF.

This chain connects TRBV19 to TRBJ2-7, with no clear D. This CDR3 comprises 14 residues. CDR1 LNHDA and CDR2 SQIVND come from the germline V gene (reference sequence). Trimming cost V 3 bases and J 0 bases, with 9 bases left between them. The DNA of the CDR3 is TGTGCCAGTAGTATTTCATCTAACTCCTACGAGCAGTACTTC. This gives the protein CASSISSNSYEQYF.

V and J are TRBV15 and TRBJ1-1, with a possible D match to TRBD1 (6 bases). Trimming removed 3 bases at V and 10 bases at J, with 21 bases between. Germline V CDR1 and CDR2: LNHNV, YYDKDF (reference sequence). CDR3 length equals 15 residues. The CDR3 DNA reads as TGTGCCACCAGCAGGACAAACCCACAGGGATTCGTAGCTTTCTTT. It specifies CATSRTNPQGFVAFF.

The chain has TRBV7-2 and TRBJ2-5; no clear D gene. Trimming took off 5 bases at V and 2 bases at J, with 9 bases between the two ends. The length of the CDR3 is 13 residues. Germline CDR1 and CDR2: SGHTA and FQGNSA. The CDR3 is CASSRDSQETQYF. DNA of the CDR3: TGTGCCAGCAGCCGAGACTCACAAGAGACCCAGTACTTC.

This clone occurred a few times. This clone may be a read error of a much larger clone one base away. Other DNA sequences in this specimen translate into the identical CDR3. This chain links TRBV5-1 with TRBJ2-7; D remains ambiguous. This CDR3 has 14 residues. V lost 0 bases to trimming and J lost 2 bases, with 9 bases between them. Germline V gene data show CDR1 as SGHRS and CDR2 as YFSETQ. The CDR3 DNA reads as TGCGCCAGCAGCTTGGCCGGCGGTACCTACGAGCAGTACTTC. This codes for CASSLAGGTYEQYF. The variable domain in full, completed from reference TRBV5-1 and TRBJ2-7, reads KAGVTQTPRYLIKTRGQQVTLSCSPISGHRSVSWYQQTPGQGLQFLFEYFSETQRNKGNFPGRFSGRQFSNSRSEMNVSTLELGDSALYLCASSLAGGTYEQYFGPGTRLTVT.

This chain uses TRBV19 with TRBJ1-5, with 11 bases matching TRBD1. Germline-derived CDR1 and CDR2 are LNHDA and SQIVND (reference sequence). The length of the CDR3 is 15 residues. The V and J ends lost 9 bases and 6 bases, in that order; junction bases with no gene match: 10. The CDR3 coding sequence is TGTGCCAGAAACCCGGGACAGGGGGAGGTTCAGCCCCAGCATTTT. Its protein is CARNPGQGEVQPQHF.